The 21 T cell receptor beta chains below come from one sample, sequenced in a study of cytomegalovirus exposure and HLA in healthy donors. The PCR ran on 60 Vbeta and 13 Jbeta primers. The data were produced by immunoSEQ multiplex PCR, yet TCRdb's version contains in-frame clones alone and is incomplete. The sample lists about 160,000 clones; around 88% were seen once. Sequencing was carried out using PBMCs. These receptors were obtained from a woman younger than 45 in good health and CMV-seronegative.

V is TRBV28 and J is TRBJ1-1; a weak D match, TRBD1 (5 bases). The CDR3 extends over 16 amino acids. Trimming removed 4 bases at V and 0 bases at J, with 15 bases between. Germline V gene sequence: CDR1 MDHEN, CDR2 SYDVKM. CDR3 region: CASSYTSGTVNTEAFF. The CDR3 DNA sequence: TGTGCCAGCAGTTACACATCCGGGACTGTGAACACTGAAGCTTTCTTT.

The V and J genes are TRBV7-9 and TRBJ2-5; 13 nucleotides match TRBD2. J was trimmed by 3 bases and V by 5 bases; bases with no gene match: 6. The germline CDR1 and CDR2 sequences are SEHNR and FQNEAQ (reference sequence). There are 16 residues in the CDR3. CDR3 bases: TGTGCCAGCAGCCCCGAGGGACTAGCGGGGAAAGAGACCCAGTACTTC. Translating gives CASSPEGLAGKETQYF. Filled out from reference TRBV7-9 and TRBJ2-5, the complete variable domain reads DTGVSQNPRHKITKRGQNVTFRCDPISEHNRLYWYRQTLGQGPEFLTYFQNEAQLEKSRLLSDRFSAERPKGSFSTLEIQRTEQGDSAMYLCASSPEGLAGKETQYFGPGTRLLVL.

The chain links TRBV7-9 to TRBJ2-7; 9 nucleotides line up with TRBD1. The V gene's germline CDR1 is SEHNR and CDR2 FQNEAQ (reference sequence). V shed 5 bases, J shed 3 bases, and the junction held 8 bases outside the gene matches. The CDR3 totals 15 residues. The CDR3 sequence: CASSGPGQGFYEQYF. In nucleotides, the CDR3 is TGTGCCAGCAGCGGCCCGGGACAGGGATTCTACGAGCAGTACTTC.

The chain uses TRBV9 and TRBJ2-7; 7 bases align to TRBD1. V lost 4 bases to trimming and J lost 4 bases; unmatched junction nucleotides: 8. Looked up from germline, CDR1 is SGDLS and CDR2 is YYNGEE. There are 14 residues in the CDR3. CDR3 sequence (DNA): TGTGCCAGCAGCCCCTGGGGACAGCAATACGAGCAGTACTTC. It codes for CASSPWGQQYEQYF.

The J gene is TRBJ1-6, the V gene TRBV6-1; D not certain. Germline V CDR1 and CDR2: MNHNS, SASEGT. The V end was cut by 6 bases, the J end by 8 bases, with 11 bases between. The CDR3 runs to 13 residues. This chain's CDR3 is CASSTETYSPLHF. The CDR3 nucleotides read TGTGCCAGCAGCACAGAGACCTATTCACCCCTCCACTTT.

The chain joins TRBV5-4 to TRBJ2-5, with TRBD1 matching 11 bases. Trimming cost V 4 bases and J 5 bases; bases outside gene matches: 4. Germline CDR1 reads SGHNT; CDR2 reads YYREEE (reference sequence). The CDR3 covers 14 residues. This CDR3 is CASSPGQGVETQYF. CDR3 in DNA: TGTGCCAGCAGCCCGGGACAGGGGGTGGAGACCCAGTACTTC.

This clone has more than one count but fewer than ten. The chain is built from TRBV19 and TRBJ2-2; D perhaps matches TRBD2 (5 bases). The germline CDR1 and CDR2 sequences are LNHDA and SQIVND (reference sequence). Trimming cost V 3 bases and J 4 bases, with 12 bases left between them. This CDR3 comprises 15 residues. For the CDR3, the DNA is TGTGCCAGTAGTATCAGCGGAGTAACCACCGGGGAGCTGTTTTTT. This encodes CASSISGVTTGELFF.

The V call is TRBV10-1, the J call TRBJ2-7; D is uncertain. The V and J ends lost 0 bases and 5 bases respectively, with 8 bases between them. The CDR3 covers 13 residues. Germline lookup yields CDR1 WNHNN and CDR2 SYGVQD (reference sequence). This CDR3 reads CASSESLPDEQYF. DNA of the CDR3: TGCGCCAGCAGTGAGTCCCTTCCTGACGAGCAGTACTTC.

The rearrangement links TRBV21-1 to TRBJ2-1; TRBD2, the table's D call, lacks a check against the DNA. TRBV21-1 corresponds to a pseudogene. The length of the CDR3 is 13 residues. DNA of the CDR3: TGTGCCAGCAGCAAGGGCGAGAAACTAGTGCCGTTCTTC. It encodes CASSKGEKLVPFF.

In DNA, the CDR3 is TGTGCCAGCTATGGGACAGGGAACACTGAAGCTTTCTTT. Translated, it gives CASYGTGNTEAFF. The J gene is TRBJ1-1, the V gene TRBV2, with TRBD1 identical over 8 bases. This CDR3 has 13 residues. Trimming at V came to 8 bases and at J to 1 base, leaving 3 bases not matched to a gene. CDR1 and CDR2 from the germline V gene are SNHLY and FYNNEI.

CDR3 residues: CASSGTGQGGLSSNQPQHF. CDR3 sequence (DNA): TGTGCCAGCAGTGGGACGGGACAGGGGGGCCTTAGTAGCAATCAGCCCCAGCATTTT. The chain carries TRBV2 and TRBJ1-5, with TRBD1 matching over 11 bases. Unmatched junction bases numbered 11, after V lost 4 bases and J lost 0 bases. From germline, CDR1 is SNHLY and CDR2 FYNNEI. The CDR3 is 19 residues long.

The chain links TRBV15 to TRBJ1-1; D is possibly TRBD1 (6 bases). Germline loops: CDR1 LNHNV, CDR2 YYDKDF (reference sequence). Trimming stripped 2 bases from V and 1 base from J, with 11 bases between. The CDR3 has 15 amino acids. The CDR3 loop reads CATSRLGGTNTEAFF. The CDR3, as DNA: TGTGCCACCAGCAGATTAGGGGGAACGAACACTGAAGCTTTCTTT.

The chain has TRBV7-9 and TRBJ2-7; TRBD1 might be the D (6 bases). The CDR3 length is 15 residues. Trimming cost V 6 bases and J 0 bases, with 15 bases left between them. Germline-derived CDR1 and CDR2 are SEHNR and FQNEAQ (reference sequence). The CDR3, as DNA: TGTGCCAGCAGACCCGAACTGACAGGCTCCTACGAGCAGTACTTC. Translation: CASRPELTGSYEQYF.

This chain uses TRBV19 with TRBJ1-2; TRBD1 aligns across 8 bases. This CDR3 is 16 amino acids long. The J segment lost 3 bases and the V segment lost 4 bases, leaving 10 bases of the junction unmatched. The germline V gene encodes CDR1 LNHDA and CDR2 SQIVND (reference sequence). CDR3 nucleotides: TGTGCCAGTAGTAATGACAGGGGCAGGCAATACTATGGCTACACCTTC. As protein: CASSNDRGRQYYGYTF.

The chain is built from TRBV5-8 and TRBJ1-1; 8 bases map to TRBD1. Germline CDR1 SGHTS, CDR2 YDEGEE. The V segment lost 4 bases and the J segment 2 bases; nucleotides outside the gene matches: 7. CDR3 length: 15 residues. This CDR3 is CASSRRTGLNTEAFF. In DNA form, the CDR3 reads TGTGCCAGCAGCAGAAGGACAGGGCTCAACACTGAAGCTTTCTTT.

The chain joins TRBV19 to TRBJ2-1; D is perhaps TRBD1 (7 bases). Germline lookup yields CDR1 LNHDA and CDR2 SQIVND (reference sequence). This CDR3 has 15 amino acids. V was trimmed by 7 bases and J by 4 bases, leaving 17 bases between them. The CDR3 is CASTDREAFYNEQFF. In DNA, the CDR3 is TGTGCCAGTACCGACAGGGAGGCCTTTTACAATGAGCAGTTCTTC.

In DNA form, the CDR3 reads TGTGCCAGCAGTGTTACGGGATTCCAAGAGACCCAGTACTTC. It codes for CASSVTGFQETQYF. V and J are TRBV6-5 and TRBJ2-5, with a weak D call TRBD2 (5 bases). This CDR3 region has 14 residues. V lost 5 bases, J lost 1 base, and 11 bases lay in between. Germline V gene lookup returns CDR1 MNHEY and CDR2 SVGAGI.

V and J are TRBV7-9 and TRBJ2-5; 13 nucleotides align to TRBD2. Germline loops: CDR1 SEHNR, CDR2 FQNEAQ (reference sequence). The CDR3 runs to 16 residues. Trimming took 5 bases from V and 5 from J; bases not matched to a gene: 8. The CDR3 DNA reads TGTGCCAGCAGCGCTTCGGGACTAGCGGGGAGGGAGACCCAGTACTTC. It codes for CASSASGLAGRETQYF.

The V call is TRBV5-4, the J call TRBJ2-7; 7 positions agree with TRBD1. The CDR3 is 15 residues long. The germline gives CDR1 SGHNT, CDR2 YYREEE (reference sequence). V was clipped by 3 bases and J by 3 bases; unmatched bases: 9. The CDR3 DNA reads as TGTGCCAGCAGCTCAGGACAGGATCAGTTCTACGAGCAGTACTTC. Its protein is CASSSGQDQFYEQYF.

V is TRBV27 and J is TRBJ2-1, with 7 bases matching TRBD2. The junction had 3 bases not matched to a gene; V was cut back by 3 bases and J by 1 base. Germline CDR1 MNHEY, CDR2 SMNVEV (reference sequence). The CDR3 consists of 15 residues. This chain's CDR3 is CASSFAGESYNEQFF. CDR3 DNA: TGTGCCAGCAGTTTCGCGGGAGAATCCTACAATGAGCAGTTCTTC.

The J gene is TRBJ1-1, the V gene TRBV6-5, with D possibly being TRBD1 (5 bases). The CDR3 length is 15 residues. Germline CDR1 is MNHEY and CDR2 is SVGAGI. With 5 bases removed from V and 0 bases from J, the gap between germline ends came to 13 bases. The CDR3 region has the DNA TGTGCCAGCAGTCAAAACAGGAACTTGAACACTGAAGCTTTCTTT. The encoded protein is CASSQNRNLNTEAFF.